The source of this T cell receptor (beta chain) is a study of blood T cell repertoires in COVID-19. Study-wide context: Donors in the United States, Italy and Spain gave samples during acute or convalescent COVID-19.

The V and J ends lost 0 bases and 7 bases respectively, with 16 bases between them. The germline gives CDR1 LNHNV, CDR2 YYDKDF (reference sequence). This CDR3 comprises 16 residues. Methods used by the authors: From reference gene primer amplification, estimates of nucleated cell counts were derived. The table came from immunoSEQ multiplex PCR; TCRdb's copy has only in-frame clones and leaves some out. D and trimming come from the DNA, and the V and J calls and clone size come from that table. The table records 200,000 or so clones, 85% to 90% of them present only once. The TCR originated in a person aged 65 to 85 with COVID-19, enrolled during active disease. The V and J genes are TRBV15 and TRBJ2-1; tentative D call: TRBD2 (7 bases). The sequencing input was peripheral blood. The CDR3 sequence: CATSREMRGGRNEQFF. The CDR3 region has the DNA TGTGCCACCAGCAGAGAGATGAGGGGGGGCCGGAATGAGCAGTTCTTC.